This T cell receptor (beta chain) came from a study of blood T cell repertoires in COVID-19. Study-wide background: There were acute and convalescent COVID-19 samples, and they came from the United States, Italy and Spain.

Germline lookup yields CDR1 LGHNT and CDR2 FRNRAP. V lost 4 bases and J lost 7; bases outside the gene matches: 12. The CDR3 has 17 amino acids. Source study methods: The assay estimated nucleated cells by amplifying reference gene primers. Data came from immunoSEQ multiplex PCR; TCRdb stores just in-frame clones and leaves some out. V and J calls and clone size follow that table, whereas D and trimming were derived from the DNA. The sample contains 250,000 or so clones, more than 70% of which appear only once. This receptor was obtained from a woman in her forties or fifties who had recovered from COVID-19. Input material: PBMCs or T cells enriched from blood (not recorded which). The chain is built from TRBV12-5 and TRBJ2-5, with 13 bases matching TRBD2. The CDR3, as DNA: TGTGCTAGTGGTTCTTTTCGGACTAGCGGGAGCCCGGGGACCCAGTACTTC. Translated: CASGSFRTSGSPGTQYF.